The T cell receptor (beta chain) described here comes from a study of OX40 agonist ivuxolimab in advanced cancers. About the study: Dose-escalation cases comprised hepatocellular carcinoma, melanoma, renal cell or head and neck cancer.

Profiling relied on immunoSEQ multiplex PCR, and the TCRdb table lists in-frame clones only, not all of them. The sample has under 20,000 clones, 60% to 85% seen once. Study-wide findings and caveats: Some nonresponders additionally presented with little normalized T-cell clonal expansion. Dosing at 0.1 to 3.0 mg/kg was accompanied by clonal expansion of CD4+ and CD8+ blood T cells by week 6.

This clone is deemed medium-sized. What it binds is not known. The V and J ends lost 7 bases and 5 bases respectively, with 12 bases between them. The CDR3 spans 12 residues. CDR1 and CDR2 from the germline V gene are WNHNN and SYGVQD (reference sequence). The input for sequencing was CD4+ or CD8+ T cells sorted from blood, taken in a trial of the OX40 agonist ivuxolimab. V usage is TRBV10-1 and J usage is TRBJ2-7; D is undetermined. The origin of this receptor is an adult with an advanced solid tumor such as melanoma, head and neck, liver or kidney cancer. The CDR3 here is CASNSVNHEQYF. For the CDR3, the DNA is TGCGCCAGCAACTCAGTGAACCACGAGCAGTACTTC.